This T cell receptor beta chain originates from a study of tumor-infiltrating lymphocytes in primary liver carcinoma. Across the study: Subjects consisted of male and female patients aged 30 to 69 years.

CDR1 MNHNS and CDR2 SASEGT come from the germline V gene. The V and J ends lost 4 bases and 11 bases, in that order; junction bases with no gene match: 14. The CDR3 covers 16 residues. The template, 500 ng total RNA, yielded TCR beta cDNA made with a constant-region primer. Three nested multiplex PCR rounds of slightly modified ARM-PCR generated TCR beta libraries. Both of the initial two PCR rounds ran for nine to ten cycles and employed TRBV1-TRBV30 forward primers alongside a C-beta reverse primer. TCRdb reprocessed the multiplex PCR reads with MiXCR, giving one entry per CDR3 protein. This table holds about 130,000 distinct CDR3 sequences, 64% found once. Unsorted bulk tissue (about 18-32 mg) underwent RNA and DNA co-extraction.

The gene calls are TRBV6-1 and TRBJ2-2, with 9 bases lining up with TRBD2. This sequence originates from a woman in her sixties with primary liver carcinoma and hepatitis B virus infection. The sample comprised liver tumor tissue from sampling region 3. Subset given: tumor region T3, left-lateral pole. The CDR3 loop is CASSVEGLASGGELFF. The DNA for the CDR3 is TGTGCCAGCAGTGTCGAGGGACTAGCAAGTGGCGGTGAGCTGTTTTTT.